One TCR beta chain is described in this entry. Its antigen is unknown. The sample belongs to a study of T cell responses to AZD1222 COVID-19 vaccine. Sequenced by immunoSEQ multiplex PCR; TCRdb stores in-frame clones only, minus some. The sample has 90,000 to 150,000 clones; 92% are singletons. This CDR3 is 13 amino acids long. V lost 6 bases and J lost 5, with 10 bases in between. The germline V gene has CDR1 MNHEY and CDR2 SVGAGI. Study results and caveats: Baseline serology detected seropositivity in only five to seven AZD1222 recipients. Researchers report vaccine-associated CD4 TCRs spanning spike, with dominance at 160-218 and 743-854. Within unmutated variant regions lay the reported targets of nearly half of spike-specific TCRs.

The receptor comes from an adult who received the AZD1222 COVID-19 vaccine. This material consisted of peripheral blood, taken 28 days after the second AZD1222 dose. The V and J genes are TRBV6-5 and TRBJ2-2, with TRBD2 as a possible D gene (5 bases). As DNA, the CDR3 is TGTGCCAGCAGACTAGACGGGACCGGGGAGCTGTTTTTT. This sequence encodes CASRLDGTGELFF.